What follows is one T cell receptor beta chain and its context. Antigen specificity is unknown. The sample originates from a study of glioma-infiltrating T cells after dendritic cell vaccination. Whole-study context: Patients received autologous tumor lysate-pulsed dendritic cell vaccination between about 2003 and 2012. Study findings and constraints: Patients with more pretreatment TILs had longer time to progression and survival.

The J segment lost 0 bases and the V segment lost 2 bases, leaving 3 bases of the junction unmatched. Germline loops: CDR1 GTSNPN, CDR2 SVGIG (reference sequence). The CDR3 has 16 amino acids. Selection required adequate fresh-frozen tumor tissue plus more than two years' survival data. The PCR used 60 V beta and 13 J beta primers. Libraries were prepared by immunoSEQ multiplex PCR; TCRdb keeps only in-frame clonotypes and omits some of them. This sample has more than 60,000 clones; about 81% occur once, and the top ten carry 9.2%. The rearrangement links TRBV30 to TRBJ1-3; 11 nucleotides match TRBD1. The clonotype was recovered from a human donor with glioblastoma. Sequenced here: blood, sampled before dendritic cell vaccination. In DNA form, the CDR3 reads TGTGCCTGGAGTCCCGGGACAGGGGGCTCTGGAAACACCATATATTTT. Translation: CAWSPGTGGSGNTIYF.